This T cell receptor (beta chain) was sequenced during a study of CD8+ T cells in alopecia areata. Whole-study findings and limits: While tofacitinib was given, many expanded lesional clones persisted in scalp and blood. An increase in clonality over normal scalp was evident in lesional scalp, especially alopecia totalis/universalis.

Regarding this clone: What it binds is not known.

Reverse transcribed after extraction, RNA yielded cDNA as the sequencing template. The assay was immunoSEQ multiplex PCR, and TCRdb's table has in-frame clones only and misses some. The table has approximately 100,000 clones, about nine tenths seen once. Treatment described: oral pan-JAK inhibitor, 5-10 mg twice daily. The trim removed 2 bases at V and 4 bases at J, leaving 8 bases unmatched. The germline CDR1 and CDR2 sequences are SQVTM and ANQGSEA. The CDR3 contains 16 residues. This chain uses TRBV29-1 with TRBJ2-1; 10 positions match TRBD1. The specimen was CD8+ T cells sorted from blood, collected between weeks 30 and 35, from a patient treated with tofacitinib. This clonotype was obtained from a human donor with alopecia areata. CDR3 amino acids: CSVEYQDRGGYNEQFF. For the CDR3, the DNA is TGCAGCGTTGAATATCAGGACAGGGGGGGTTACAATGAGCAGTTCTTC.